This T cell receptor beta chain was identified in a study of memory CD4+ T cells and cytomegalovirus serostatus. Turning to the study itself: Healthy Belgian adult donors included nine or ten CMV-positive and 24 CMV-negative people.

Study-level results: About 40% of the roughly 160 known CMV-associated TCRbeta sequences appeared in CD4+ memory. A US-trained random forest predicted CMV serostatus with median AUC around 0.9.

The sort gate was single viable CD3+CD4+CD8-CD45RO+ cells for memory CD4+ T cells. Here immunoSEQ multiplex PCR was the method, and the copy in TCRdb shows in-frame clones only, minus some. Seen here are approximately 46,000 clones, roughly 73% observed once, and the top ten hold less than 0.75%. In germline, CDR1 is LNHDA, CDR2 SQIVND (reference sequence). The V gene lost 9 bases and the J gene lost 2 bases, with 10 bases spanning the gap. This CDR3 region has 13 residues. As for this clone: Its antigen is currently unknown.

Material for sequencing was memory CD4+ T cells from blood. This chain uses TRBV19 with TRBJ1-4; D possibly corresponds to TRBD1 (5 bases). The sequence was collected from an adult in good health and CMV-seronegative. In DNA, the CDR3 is TGTGCCAGCTCTTGGGGGACTAATGAAAAACTGTTTTTT. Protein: CASSWGTNEKLFF.